The next 8 T cell receptor beta chains were all read from a single sample in a study of PD-1 blockade in classical Hodgkin lymphoma. Here immunoSEQ multiplex PCR was the method, and the copy in TCRdb shows in-frame clones only, minus some. There are some 43,000 clones in the sample; around 87% occur only once, and less than 7% lies in the top ten. Every patient relapsed after autologous stem cell transplantation, and brentuximab vedotin exposure varied. The sequenced sample was peripheral blood mononuclear cells (PBMCs), obtained before the second cycle of nivolumab. The receptors were gathered from a human donor with classical Hodgkin lymphoma.

The chain couples TRBV7-2 to TRBJ1-1; unclear D gene. Germline V lookup: CDR1 SGHTA, CDR2 FQGNSA. The CDR3 has 14 amino acids. Trimming shortened V by 1 base and J by 1 base, and 7 bases separated the two germline ends. The CDR3 nucleotides read TGTGCCAGCAGCTTAGGGGGATCGAACACTGAAGCTTTCTTT. Protein sequence: CASSLGGSNTEAFF.

This chain joins TRBV5-1 and TRBJ1-5; D perhaps matches TRBD1 (5 bases). Deletions cut 2 bases from V and 1 base from J, with 7 bases between. The CDR3 spans 14 residues. Germline CDR1 and CDR2: SGHRS and YFSETQ. The CDR3 DNA follows: TGCGCCAGCAGCTTAGGGGCGAGCAATCAGCCCCAGCATTTT. This translates into CASSLGASNQPQHF. Combining the CDR3 with reference TRBV5-1 and TRBJ1-5 gives the whole variable domain KAGVTQTPRYLIKTRGQQVTLSCSPISGHRSVSWYQQTPGQGLQFLFEYFSETQRNKGNFPGRFSGRQFSNSRSEMNVSTLELGDSALYLCASSLGASNQPQHFGDGTRLSIL.

The CDR3 DNA is TGTGCCAGCAGCGCCGAGGAGGGCTACAATGAGCAGTTCTTC. Translating gives CASSAEEGYNEQFF. This chain links TRBV9 with TRBJ2-1, with a tentative D call TRBD2 (6 bases). The V gene lost 3 bases and the J gene lost 3 bases, with 10 bases spanning the gap. The CDR3 totals 14 residues. Germline-derived CDR1 and CDR2 are SGDLS and YYNGEE.

The chain couples TRBV9 to TRBJ1-3; D remains unclear. Germline CDR1 SGDLS, CDR2 YYNGEE. Trimming removed 0 bases from V and 11 bases from J, with 18 bases in between. This CDR3 comprises 15 residues. CDR3 nucleotide sequence: TGTGCCAGCAGCGTAGAGTTGAGGCAGGCCGGAGCCATATATTTT. It yields the protein CASSVELRQAGAIYF.

J is TRBJ1-5 and V is TRBV19, with D uncertain. V shed 7 bases and J shed 0 bases, with 19 bases lying between them. The V gene's germline CDR1 is LNHDA and CDR2 SQIVND (reference sequence). CDR3 size: 17 residues. CDR3 residues: CASTRRWADISNQPQHF. As DNA, the CDR3 is TGTGCCAGTACTCGGAGGTGGGCCGATATTAGCAATCAGCCCCAGCATTTT.

This chain joins TRBV29-1 and TRBJ2-5; 7 bases line up with TRBD1. From germline, CDR1 is SQVTM and CDR2 ANQGSEA. Trimming took 8 bases from V and 1 from J; bases not matched to a gene: 19. This CDR3 is 17 amino acids long. CDR3 protein: CSSRGTEESLPQETQYF. The CDR3 bases are TGCAGCTCGAGGGGGACAGAGGAGTCACTGCCCCAAGAGACCCAGTACTTC.

This clone was detected once. The V call is TRBV27, the J call TRBJ2-7, with D perhaps TRBD2 (5 bases). Germline V gene data show CDR1 as MNHEY and CDR2 as SMNVEV (reference sequence). Trimming removed 6 bases at V and 6 bases at J, with 24 bases between. This CDR3 region has 16 residues. The CDR3, as DNA: TGTGCCAGCAGCCCTACCCCGGGGTGGGGTTTGGTCGAGCAGTACTTC. Translating gives CASSPTPGWGLVEQYF.

The chain recombines TRBV28 with TRBJ2-3, with D hard to call. Germline lookup yields CDR1 MDHEN and CDR2 SYDVKM. The CDR3 totals 14 residues. V was trimmed by 4 bases and J by 5 bases, leaving 13 bases between them. The CDR3: CASSSFRAGDTQYF. The CDR3 DNA is TGTGCCAGCAGTTCTTTTAGGGCCGGAGATACGCAGTATTTT.